Following are 16 T cell receptor beta chains from one sample sequenced in a study of T cell responses to AZD1222 COVID-19 vaccine. The method was immunoSEQ multiplex PCR; TCRdb's version includes in-frame clones alone and lacks a portion of them. Of roughly 20,000 clones listed, roughly 83% are singletons. Material: peripheral blood, obtained 28 days after the second AZD1222 dose. The receptors here all came from an adult who received the AZD1222 COVID-19 vaccine.

This sequence joins TRBV5-1 and TRBJ2-2; 9 nucleotides match TRBD2. The CDR3 consists of 18 residues. V shed 4 bases, J shed 4 bases, and the junction held 14 bases outside the gene matches. Per germline, CDR1 SGHRS and CDR2 YFSETQ. This chain's CDR3 is CASSRGNIAGVTTGELFF. CDR3 sequence (DNA): TGCGCCAGCAGCCGTGGAAATATAGCGGGAGTTACCACCGGGGAGCTGTTTTTT.

The chain is built from TRBV18 and TRBJ2-1, with D hard to call. V was cut by 3 bases and J by 6 bases, with 9 bases left in between. Germline CDR1 reads KGHSH; CDR2 reads LQKENI. The CDR3 extends over 13 amino acids. CDR3 sequence reads: CASSPTRLNEQFF. Here the CDR3 DNA reads TGTGCCAGCTCACCCACCCGACTCAATGAGCAGTTCTTC.

The chain combines TRBV29-1 with TRBJ1-3; no firm D call. This CDR3 region has 13 residues. Per the germline V gene, CDR1 is SQVTM and CDR2 is ANQGSEA. CDR3 DNA sequence: TGCAGTACTACGGCTGAATCTGGAAACACCATATATTTT. Protein sequence: CSTTAESGNTIYF.

V and J are TRBV19 and TRBJ2-1; maybe TRBD2 (7 bases). The CDR3 is made up of 13 amino acids. Trimming took off 7 bases at V and 9 bases at J, with 16 bases between the two ends. Per germline, CDR1 LNHDA and CDR2 SQIVND (reference sequence). The CDR3 protein is CASTLGGGGEQFF. In nucleotides, the CDR3 is TGTGCCAGTACCCTGGGCGGGGGCGGTGAGCAGTTCTTC.

The rearrangement uses TRBV11-2 and TRBJ2-1; D call uncertain. Germline-derived CDR1 and CDR2 are SGHAT and FQNNGV. V lost 4 bases, J lost 12 bases, and 13 bases lay in between. This CDR3 spans 12 amino acids. CDR3 in DNA: TGTGCCAGCAGCTGGAACGCCAAGGTGCAGTTCTTC. It encodes CASSWNAKVQFF.

The V gene is TRBV15, the J gene TRBJ2-3; unclear D gene. The CDR3 has 17 amino acids. V was clipped by 0 bases and J by 0 bases, with 13 bases between them. CDR1 is LNHNV, CDR2 YYDKDF, per germline (reference sequence). CDR3 nucleotide sequence: TGTGCCACCAGCAGAGAACTGGCTTTAGTAAGCACAGATACGCAGTATTTT. Residues: CATSRELALVSTDTQYF.

The chain links TRBV7-2 to TRBJ2-4; 7 bases map to TRBD2. The CDR3 consists of 15 residues. V lost 5 bases and J lost 10; bases outside the gene matches: 14. CDR1 SGHTA and CDR2 FQGNSA come from the germline V gene. In DNA, the CDR3 is TGTGCCAGCAGCCCCAGAGGACCTAGCGGCGCTATTCAGTACTTC. It is translated as CASSPRGPSGAIQYF.

The rearrangement uses TRBV7-2 and TRBJ2-3; D assignment may be TRBD1 or TRBD2 (6 bases each). CDR1 is SGHTA and CDR2 is FQGNSA in the germline V gene. Trimming pared 5 bases from V and 6 bases from J, leaving 18 bases between. The CDR3 has 15 amino acids. The CDR3 bases are TGTGCCAGCAGCCCCTTGGGGGGCTCCCCCGATACGCAGTATTTT. This gives the protein CASSPLGGSPDTQYF.

This clone turned up a few times. The J gene is TRBJ1-1, the V gene TRBV7-2; no firm D call. In germline, CDR1 is SGHTA, CDR2 FQGNSA. V gave up 0 bases and J gave up 1 base, with 9 bases separating them. The CDR3 runs 15 residues. The CDR3 loop is CASSLAALSNTEAFF. CDR3 in DNA: TGTGCCAGCAGCTTAGCGGCCTTGTCGAACACTGAAGCTTTCTTT.

The chain links TRBV7-8 to TRBJ2-7; D is uncertain. The germline V gene encodes CDR1 SGHVS and CDR2 FQNEAQ. The CDR3 length is 14 residues. Trimming cost V 3 bases and J 0 bases, with 9 bases left between them. The CDR3 reads CASSFRRNSYEQYF. DNA for the CDR3: TGTGCCAGCAGCTTTAGGCGGAACTCCTACGAGCAGTACTTC.

This sequence joins TRBV5-1 and TRBJ2-3, with D perhaps TRBD2 (5 bases). The V gene lost 2 bases and the J gene lost 2 bases, with 12 bases spanning the gap. Per the germline V gene, CDR1 is SGHRS and CDR2 is YFSETQ. This CDR3 has 15 residues. CDR3 protein: CASSFERRNTDTQYF. The CDR3 nucleotides read TGCGCCAGCAGCTTTGAGCGGAGAAACACAGATACGCAGTATTTT.

This chain links TRBV5-1 with TRBJ2-3; no clear D gene. Germline V lookup: CDR1 SGHRS, CDR2 YFSETQ. The CDR3 contains 14 residues. The germline V and J ends were trimmed by 0 bases and 2 bases, with 7 bases remaining between them. CDR3 nucleotides: TGCGCCAGCAGCTTGGACAGCCACACAGATACGCAGTATTTT. It codes for CASSLDSHTDTQYF.

The chain joins TRBV4-3 to TRBJ1-5; D possibly corresponds to TRBD1 (5 bases). The CDR3 covers 19 residues. Trimming took off 0 bases at V and 0 bases at J, with 18 bases between the two ends. The germline V gene encodes CDR1 LGHNA and CDR2 YSLEER. CDR3 coding DNA: TGCGCCAGCAGCCAAGAGCGGTCGGCAGGGACGTATAGCAATCAGCCCCAGCATTTT. The encoded protein is CASSQERSAGTYSNQPQHF.

This sequence joins TRBV7-9 and TRBJ2-3; either TRBD1 or TRBD2 may fit D (5 bases each). The germline V gene encodes CDR1 SEHNR and CDR2 FQNEAQ (reference sequence). This CDR3 is built from 14 residues. The V and J ends lost 2 bases and 6 bases respectively, with 12 bases between them. CDR3 nucleotides: TGTGCCAGCAGCTTAATCACTCGGGACGATACGCAGTATTTT. Translated, it gives CASSLITRDDTQYF. Looking up the rest from reference TRBV7-9 and TRBJ2-3 gives the full variable domain: DTGVSQNPRHKITKRGQNVTFRCDPISEHNRLYWYRQTLGQGPEFLTYFQNEAQLEKSRLLSDRFSAERPKGSFSTLEIQRTEQGDSAMYLCASSLITRDDTQYFGPGTRLTVL.

CDR3 amino acids: CATQGQGAYEQYF. The DNA for the CDR3 is TGTGCCACCCAAGGACAGGGTGCCTACGAGCAGTACTTC. The chain links TRBV6-5 to TRBJ2-7, with 8 bases identical to TRBD1. The V gene's germline CDR1 is MNHEY and CDR2 SVGAGI. V lost 10 bases and J lost 2; bases outside the gene matches: 7. CDR3 length equals 13 residues.

This clone was recorded once. CDR3 in DNA: TGTGCCAGCAGCAAGGACAGGGAGTACGAGCAGTACTTC. It codes for CASSKDREYEQYF. This rearrangement joins TRBV7-2 to TRBJ2-7; TRBD1 matches at 8 bases. There are 13 residues in the CDR3. Germline V lookup: CDR1 SGHTA, CDR2 FQGNSA. The junction had 4 bases not matched to a gene; V was cut back by 5 bases and J by 4 bases.